Presented here are 11 T cell receptor beta chains from one specimen sequenced in a study of vaccination and CD4 T cells after COVID-19. Which antigens these TCRs recognize remains unknown. Cultured CD4+ T-cell DNA underwent Oncomine TCR Beta short-read sequencing. TCRdb reprocessed the PCR reads with MiXCR, giving one entry per CDR3 protein. This sample yields about 21,000 distinct CDR3 sequences, of which roughly 47% are seen a single time; approximately 25% belongs to the top ten. Documented treatment: approximately nine-day PBMC culture with coronavirus spike peptide pools or control peptides (ViraFEST assay). Sequencing used CD4+ T cells from blood, cultured in vitro, obtained before SARS-CoV-2 vaccination. These TCRs come from a human donor who had recovered from COVID-19.

This clonotype was detected only a few times. The chain employs TRBV6-1 and TRBJ1-2, with 7 bases lining up with TRBD1. CDR1 is MNHNS and CDR2 is SASEGT in the germline V gene. J lost 6 bases, V lost 5 bases, and 9 bases had no gene match. This CDR3 contains 14 residues. Here the CDR3 reads CASSPLTGYHGYTF. The CDR3 coding sequence is TGTGCCAGCAGTCCTCTGACAGGGTACCATGGCTACACCTTC.

In its sample, this clonotype was seen once. The chain joins TRBV9 to TRBJ2-2; no definite D call. Per the germline V gene, CDR1 is SGDLS and CDR2 is YYNGEE. Trimming removed 4 bases at V and 2 bases at J, with 9 bases between. This CDR3 has 14 amino acids. The CDR3 bases are TGTGCCAGCAGCCCCCAAAGAAACACCGGGGAGCTGTTTTTT. It yields the protein CASSPQRNTGELFF.

This sequence joins TRBV12-3 or TRBV12-4 and TRBJ2-5, with a tentative D call TRBD2 (5 bases). V shed 8 bases and J shed 3 bases, with 13 bases lying between them. The CDR3 covers 13 residues. CDR3 nucleotides: TGTGCCAGCGGGAGTTCTGCGGAAGAGACCCAGTACTTC. Translating it yields CASGSSAEETQYF.

This clonotype was seen a handful of times. J is TRBJ2-5 and V is TRBV6-1; D not certain. V was shortened by 5 bases and J by 1 base, with 5 bases between the two germline ends. Germline values: CDR1 MNHNS, CDR2 SASEGT. The CDR3 runs to 12 residues. CDR3 DNA: TGTGCCAGCAGTACCATCCAAGAGACCCAGTACTTC. Translated, it gives CASSTIQETQYF.

CDR3 coding DNA: TGTGCCAGCAGCGTAGGAACAAGCACAGATACGCAGTATTTT. This encodes CASSVGTSTDTQYF. The V gene is TRBV9, the J gene TRBJ2-3, with D unclear. V shed 0 bases and J shed 0 bases, with 5 bases lying between them. This CDR3 comprises 14 residues. Germline V gene lookup returns CDR1 SGDLS and CDR2 YYNGEE. Together with reference TRBV9 and TRBJ2-3, the CDR3 gives the full variable domain: DSGVTQTPKHLITATGQRVTLRCSPRSGDLSVYWYQQSLDQGLQFLIQYYNGEERAKGNILERFSAQQFPDLHSELNLSSLELGDSALYFCASSVGTSTDTQYFGPGTRLTVL.

The V gene is TRBV20-1, the J gene TRBJ2-5; possibly TRBD1 for D (8 bases). Deletions cut 5 bases from V and 5 bases from J, with 15 bases between. CDR1 is DFQATT, CDR2 SNEGSKA, per germline (reference sequence). The CDR3 is 13 amino acids. The CDR3 DNA sequence: TGCAGTGCTGAAAGCGGGGACAGGGAGACCCAGTACTTC. Protein: CSAESGDRETQYF.

This clonotype occurred a few times. The chain carries TRBV2 and TRBJ1-1; TRBD1 agrees at 7 bases. The CDR3 is made up of 15 amino acids. CDR1 and CDR2 (germline): SNHLY, FYNNEI. J lost 2 bases, V lost 4 bases, and 7 bases had no gene match. As DNA, the CDR3 is TGTGCCAGCAGTGGACCGGGACAGACTAACACTGAAGCTTTCTTT. Its protein is CASSGPGQTNTEAFF.

This chain connects TRBV27 to TRBJ2-1, with 7 bases that match TRBD2. J gave up 3 bases and V 4 bases, and 6 bases lay outside the gene matches. CDR1 is MNHEY and CDR2 is SMNVEV in the germline V gene (reference sequence). The CDR3 contains 15 residues. Written as DNA, the CDR3 is TGTGCCAGCAGTTCCCGGATAGCGGGCTACAATGAGCAGTTCTTC. This sequence encodes CASSSRIAGYNEQFF.

This clonotype was recorded a few times. The rearrangement uses TRBV4-3 and TRBJ1-1; D gene ambiguous. The CDR3 has 13 amino acids. Trimming removed 1 base from V and 6 bases from J, with 9 bases in between. CDR1 and CDR2 (germline): LGHNA, YSLEER. Here the CDR3 DNA reads TGCGCCAGCAGCCAAGTTGGAACGGCTGAAGCTTTCTTT. This encodes CASSQVGTAEAFF.

This clonotype was counted between two and nine times. The V and J genes are TRBV6-5 and TRBJ1-6, with D unclear. With 0 bases removed from V and 3 bases from J, the gap between germline ends came to 9 bases. Germline V CDR1 and CDR2: MNHEY, SVGAGI. The CDR3 covers 16 residues. Written as DNA, the CDR3 is TGTGCCAGCAGTTACTCGATCCGGATCTATAATTCACCCCTCCACTTT. It yields the protein CASSYSIRIYNSPLHF.

There are a few counts of this clonotype. The J gene is TRBJ2-3, the V gene TRBV7-3, with D maybe TRBD2 (5 bases). V was cut by 1 base and J by 3 bases, with 17 bases left in between. Germline CDR1 is SGHTA and CDR2 is FQGTGA. The CDR3 runs to 17 residues. The CDR3 DNA reads as TGTGCCAGCAGCTTAAGATTCCGGGGTCGGGGAACAGATACGCAGTATTTT. This gives the protein CASSLRFRGRGTDTQYF.